This TCR beta chain was recorded in a study of shared clonotypes between healthy human individuals. Study results and limitations: For sorted subsets, rarefaction showed incomplete sequencing despite large depth.

This clone appeared a single time. Antigen: not known. Other DNA sequences in this sample translate to the same CDR3. Generated by immunoSEQ multiplex PCR, the TCRdb table keeps only in-frame clones and is missing some. The sample carries approximately 350,000 clones, roughly 96% recorded once. V was cut by 2 bases and J by 4 bases, with 3 bases left in between. Germline CDR1 is MDHEN and CDR2 is SYDVKM. CDR3 length equals 12 residues. The J gene is TRBJ1-3, the V gene TRBV28; D is undetermined. This clonotype was obtained from a man aged 30 to 45 in good health. The sequencing input was memory CD8+ T cells sorted from blood. Subset of the sample: CD45RO+ cells pooled with CCR7-negative TemRA cells. The CDR3 is CASSLPGNTIYF. The CDR3 DNA sequence: TGTGCCAGCAGTTTACCGGGAAACACCATATATTTT.